The subject of this entry is one TCR beta chain. Its antigen is as yet unknown. The data stem from a study of cytomegalovirus exposure and HLA in healthy donors. Points from the study as a whole: As a later analysis revealed, the rate of TCR association differed by HLA locus, with DRB1 most and HLA-C fewest.

This CDR3 contains 20 residues. The PCR had 60 Vbeta and 13 Jbeta primers. The data were produced by immunoSEQ multiplex PCR, yet TCRdb's version contains in-frame clones alone and is incomplete. Of about 160,000 clones listed, about four fifths are singletons. This chain joins TRBV21-1 and TRBJ2-3; the table's D call, TRBD2, has no DNA check behind it. TRBV21-1 corresponds to a pseudogene. The source of this sequence is a woman between 50 and 59 years old in good health and CMV-seronegative. Source material: PBMCs. CDR3 protein: CASSEMTSGNSSSGSDTQYF. In DNA form, the CDR3 reads TGTGCCAGCAGCGAAATGACTAGCGGGAACTCGTCGTCCGGCTCAGATACGCAGTATTTT.